What follows are 4 T cell receptor beta chains derived from one specimen sequenced in a study of blood T cell repertoires in COVID-19 (dated by TCRdb to 2020 to 2022). The library was prepared using the immunoSEQ multiplex PCR assay. TCRdb holds this immuneACCESS table with in-frame rearrangements only. Some clones are missing; in checked studies, unresolved V genes explain under half, and the rest has no known cause. For this sample there are fewer than 300,000 clones; about 89% appear just once. In total, the top ten clones hold about 9.3% of the sample. The sample taken for sequencing was PBMCs or T cells enriched from blood (not recorded which). These receptors originate from a man between 40 and 49 years old who had recovered from COVID-19.

The V gene is TRBV11-2, the J gene TRBJ1-3; the D gene is possibly TRBD1 (5 bases). This CDR3 has 16 amino acids. Trimming shortened V by 1 base and J by 0 bases, and 10 bases separated the two germline ends. Per the germline V gene, CDR1 is SGHAT and CDR2 is FQNNGV. CDR3: CASSLVTGHSGNTIYF. The CDR3 nucleotides are TGTGCCAGCAGCTTAGTAACAGGCCACTCTGGAAACACCATATATTTT.

The V and J genes are TRBV4-1 and TRBJ2-7; 7 bases align to TRBD1. Germline CDR1 reads MGHRA; CDR2 reads YSYEKL. J lost 2 bases, V lost 4 bases, and 5 bases had no gene match. The CDR3 loop spans 14 amino acids. The CDR3 here is CASSLTTGTYEQYF. As DNA, the CDR3 is TGCGCCAGCAGCCTCACGACAGGGACCTACGAGCAGTACTTC.

The V gene is TRBV6-2 or TRBV6-3, the J gene TRBJ2-5, with 9 bases lining up with TRBD2. The length of the CDR3 is 14 residues. Looked up from germline, CDR1 is MNHEY and CDR2 is SVGEGT. J was trimmed by 3 bases and V by 6 bases; bases with no gene match: 5. For the CDR3, the DNA is TGTGCCAGCAGGCCTAGCGGGACGAAAGAGACCCAGTACTTC. It encodes CASRPSGTKETQYF.

J is TRBJ1-1 and V is TRBV27, with 7 bases lining up with TRBD1. Trimming took 5 bases from V and 7 from J; bases not matched to a gene: 19. This CDR3 is 17 amino acids long. Germline lookup yields CDR1 MNHEY and CDR2 SMNVEV (reference sequence). CDR3 in amino acids: CASSAPGAGGGRGEAFF. In DNA, the CDR3 is TGTGCCAGCAGTGCCCCCGGGGCAGGGGGAGGCCGCGGTGAAGCTTTCTTT.